Each of the 24 T cell receptor beta chains below was sequenced from the same sample in a study of PD-1 blockade in mismatch repair-deficient tumors. Sequenced by immunoSEQ multiplex PCR; TCRdb stores in-frame clones only, minus some. The table shows around 40,000 clones, with 70% to 90% occurring only once. Material: peripheral blood, obtained roughly 76 weeks after starting pembrolizumab. These receptors were taken from an adult with mismatch repair-deficient cancer.

The genes are TRBV5-6 and TRBJ2-7; D is unresolved. Germline CDR1 and CDR2: SGHDT and YYEEEE. The V end lost 3 bases, the J end lost 5 bases, and 12 bases lay between the germline ends. The CDR3 sequence is 13 residues long. DNA of the CDR3: TGTGCCAGCAGCTACGACCGGAGCCACGAGCAGTACTTC. Residues: CASSYDRSHEQYF.

The rearrangement uses TRBV6-5 and TRBJ2-7; no definite D call. The CDR3 covers 13 residues. V dropped 11 bases and J dropped 0 bases, with 14 bases sitting between them. Germline loops: CDR1 MNHEY, CDR2 SVGAGI. This CDR3 reads CAGLRVSSYEQYF. The CDR3 region has the DNA TGTGCCGGTCTAAGGGTGAGCTCCTACGAGCAGTACTTC.

The J gene is TRBJ1-2, the V gene TRBV5-4, with unresolved D. Germline V lookup: CDR1 SGHNT, CDR2 YYREEE (reference sequence). The CDR3 is made up of 15 amino acids. Trimming left V 2 bases short and J 4 bases short, with 15 bases between. The CDR3 DNA follows: TGTGCCAGCAGCTTAGACCCAACCAGTCCCTATGGCTACACCTTC. It encodes CASSLDPTSPYGYTF. Filled out from reference TRBV5-4 and TRBJ1-2, the complete variable domain reads ETGVTQSPTHLIKTRGQQVTLRCSSQSGHNTVSWYQQALGQGPQFIFQYYREEENGRGNFPPRFSGLQFPNYSSELNVNALELDDSALYLCASSLDPTSPYGYTFGSGTRLTVV.

Turning to this clone: The junction differs from germline at one of its ends, possibly a read error. The DNA of the CDR3 is TGTGCTAGCAGCTTTGGACAGGGAGACTACGAGCAGTACTTC. It encodes CASSFGQGDYEQYF. This sequence joins TRBV7-7 and TRBJ2-7; 8 bases match TRBD1. This CDR3 has 14 residues. CDR1 is SSHAT and CDR2 is FNYEAQ in the germline V gene (reference sequence).

This chain connects TRBV7-6 to TRBJ1-1, with D unresolved. The germline gives CDR1 SGHVS, CDR2 FNYEAQ. V lost 4 bases to trimming and J lost 8 bases, with 14 bases between them. This CDR3 is 13 amino acids long. DNA for the CDR3: TGTGCCAGCAGCTCTTCTCGGGCCGGAGAAGCTTTCTTT. Protein product: CASSSSRAGEAFF.

In nucleotides, the CDR3 is TGTGCCAGCACGGGGGGACTAGCGGGAGGAAATTCCGGCACAGATACGCAGTATTTT. This translates into CASTGGLAGGNSGTDTQYF. The rearrangement uses TRBV27 and TRBJ2-3; 15 bases agree with TRBD2. The V segment lost 7 bases and the J segment 1 base; nucleotides outside the gene matches: 12. Germline V gene lookup returns CDR1 MNHEY and CDR2 SMNVEV (reference sequence). There are 19 residues in the CDR3.

This chain links TRBV5-1 with TRBJ1-2; TRBD1 is a possible D gene (6 bases). This CDR3 is 13 amino acids long. Germline CDR1 and CDR2: SGHRS and YFSETQ. With 4 bases removed from V and 2 bases from J, the gap between germline ends came to 9 bases. The CDR3 nucleotides read TGCGCCAGCAGCACCACAGGGAACTATGGCTACACCTTC. It specifies CASSTTGNYGYTF.

The chain joins TRBV15 to TRBJ2-7; perhaps TRBD1 as D (6 bases). Germline V gene lookup returns CDR1 LNHNV and CDR2 YYDKDF (reference sequence). Trimming pared 5 bases from V and 3 bases from J, leaving 17 bases between. The CDR3 extends over 15 amino acids. CDR3 DNA sequence: TGTGCCACCAGCGGCGGGCAGACAGGAATCTACGAGCAGTACTTC. Its protein product is CATSGGQTGIYEQYF.

The chain recombines TRBV7-7 with TRBJ2-3, with D unclear. Germline-derived CDR1 and CDR2 are SSHAT and FNYEAQ (reference sequence). The ends were cut back, 10 bases at V and 4 bases at J, with 6 bases in the middle. CDR3 length: 10 amino acids. The CDR3 is CATKPDTQYF. The CDR3 coding sequence is TGTGCCACGAAACCAGATACGCAGTATTTT.

The chain couples TRBV9 to TRBJ2-2; TRBD1 is a possible D gene (6 bases). V lost 0 bases and J 3 bases, leaving 18 bases between the germline ends. From germline, CDR1 is SGDLS and CDR2 YYNGEE. This CDR3 is built from 18 residues. CDR3 residues: CASSVAPVRQGYTGELFF. In DNA form, the CDR3 reads TGTGCCAGCAGCGTAGCCCCGGTGCGGCAGGGGTACACCGGGGAGCTGTTTTTT.

The chain links TRBV19 to TRBJ2-5; 7 bases match TRBD1. CDR1 is LNHDA and CDR2 is SQIVND in the germline V gene (reference sequence). After removal of 1 base from V and 1 base from J, the junction contained 3 bases not matched to a gene. The CDR3 spans 15 residues. CDR3 DNA: TGTGCCAGTAGTATAGGACAGGGACGCCAAGAGACCCAGTACTTC. Translation: CASSIGQGRQETQYF.

The gene calls are TRBV13 and TRBJ1-4; a possible D gene is TRBD1 (6 bases). The CDR3 runs 14 residues. The ends were cut back, 6 bases at V and 13 bases at J, with 21 bases in the middle. The germline V gene has CDR1 PRHDT and CDR2 FYEKMQ (reference sequence). The CDR3 reads CASSSRDTIRRLFF. The CDR3 DNA reads as TGTGCCAGCAGTTCACGGGACACCATCAGGAGACTGTTTTTT.

The CDR3 here is CASSSPLGGVPYNEQFF. CDR3 coding DNA: TGTGCCAGCAGTTCACCCTTGGGGGGGGTTCCCTACAATGAGCAGTTCTTC. The rearrangement links TRBV5-4 to TRBJ2-1, with 7 positions matching TRBD2. The CDR3 length is 17 residues. The germline V gene has CDR1 SGHNT and CDR2 YYREEE (reference sequence). J gave up 2 bases and V 5 bases, and 13 bases lay outside the gene matches.

This rearrangement joins TRBV11-3 to TRBJ2-7; D gene unclear. Germline CDR1 and CDR2: SGHNT and YENEEA. The CDR3 spans 12 residues. Deletions cut 1 base from V and 4 bases from J, with 5 bases between. DNA for the CDR3: TGTGCCAGCAGCTTAGTCGGTTACGAGCAGTACTTC. Translation: CASSLVGYEQYF.

The rearrangement joins TRBV4-3 to TRBJ1-5; D uncertain. From germline, CDR1 is LGHNA and CDR2 YSLEER. The CDR3 is made up of 16 amino acids. V lost 4 bases and J 3 bases, leaving 16 bases between the germline ends. The CDR3 DNA sequence: TGCGCCAGCAGCCTCCACCCCCCGGGGAACAATCAGCCCCAGCATTTT. It encodes CASSLHPPGNNQPQHF.

The sample holds one count of this clone. J is TRBJ2-2 and V is TRBV7-9; TRBD2 aligns across 7 bases. CDR1 and CDR2 (germline): SEHNR, FQNEAQ (reference sequence). Trimming took 6 bases from V and 2 from J; bases not matched to a gene: 9. This CDR3 is built from 16 residues. The CDR3 spells CASSRQTSANTGELFF. CDR3 DNA: TGTGCCAGCAGTCGTCAAACTAGCGCTAACACCGGGGAGCTGTTTTTT.

The table lists this clone with a few counts. V gene TRBV19 combines with J gene TRBJ2-7; TRBD1 matches 10 bases. This CDR3 spans 15 amino acids. V lost 5 bases and J lost 2; bases outside the gene matches: 6. Germline CDR1 and CDR2: LNHDA and SQIVND (reference sequence). The CDR3 reads CASSEGQGETYEQYF. The CDR3 nucleotides are TGTGCCAGTAGTGAAGGACAGGGGGAGACCTACGAGCAGTACTTC.

The chain has TRBV15 and TRBJ2-3, with TRBD1 identical over 7 bases. The V gene end was trimmed by 5 bases and the J gene end by 2 bases; junction bases not matched to a gene: 4. CDR1 is LNHNV and CDR2 is YYDKDF in the germline V gene (reference sequence). The CDR3 extends over 14 amino acids. The DNA for the CDR3 is TGTGCCACCAGCGGGGACAGAAACACAGATACGCAGTATTTT. Encoded protein: CATSGDRNTDTQYF.

The chain has TRBV5-6 and TRBJ1-2, with a possible D match to TRBD1 (6 bases). The germline V gene encodes CDR1 SGHDT and CDR2 YYEEEE. The V end lost 0 bases, the J end lost 8 bases, and 14 bases lay between the germline ends. The CDR3 runs to 14 residues. CDR3 nucleotides: TGTGCCAGCAGCTTGGTATCAGGGGCCCTGGGCTACACCTTC. This gives the protein CASSLVSGALGYTF.

V is TRBV18 and J is TRBJ1-2, with D unclear. This CDR3 has 16 amino acids. Germline CDR1 is KGHSH and CDR2 is LQKENI. Trimming took 1 base from V and 0 from J, leaving 12 bases between them. CDR3 in DNA: TGTGCCAGCTCACCACAGAACAGACTCGCTAACTATGGCTACACCTTC. Protein product: CASSPQNRLANYGYTF. Looking up the rest from reference TRBV18 and TRBJ1-2 gives the full variable domain: NAGVMQNPRHLVRRRGQEARLRCSPMKGHSHVYWYRQLPEEGLKFMVYLQKENIIDESGMPKERFSAEFPKEGPSILRIQQVVRGDSAAYFCASSPQNRLANYGYTFGSGTRLTVV.

V is TRBV25-1 and J is TRBJ1-2; perhaps TRBD1 as D (6 bases). The CDR3 has 16 amino acids. CDR1 and CDR2 from the germline V gene are MGHDK and SYGVNS. V was trimmed by 1 base and J by 4 bases, leaving 16 bases between them. The CDR3 DNA follows: TGTGCCAGCAGTGAATTTGCACAGGGACTTGGCTATGGCTACACCTTC. It yields the protein CASSEFAQGLGYGYTF.

The chain links TRBV29-1 to TRBJ1-1; 7 nucleotides agree with TRBD1. The CDR3 totals 12 residues. The germline gives CDR1 SQVTM, CDR2 ANQGSEA. With V trimmed by 4 bases and J by 7 bases, 6 bases remained unmatched. For the CDR3, the DNA is TGCAGCGTTGCCGAGGGGGCCGGTGAAGCTTTCTTT. Its protein is CSVAEGAGEAFF.

The sample holds one count of this clone. The chain carries TRBV5-5 and TRBJ1-1; the D gene is possibly TRBD1 (6 bases). CDR1 is SGHKS, CDR2 YYEKEE, per germline (reference sequence). CDR3 length: 16 amino acids. Trimming took 4 bases from V and 4 from J, leaving 20 bases between them. For the CDR3, the DNA is TGTGCCAGCAGCCCCCTACCCAACAGGGTTGGCACTGAAGCTTTCTTT. This gives the protein CASSPLPNRVGTEAFF.

The CDR3 region has the DNA TGCGCCAGCAGCCAAGGGGGGGGCGGCTATGGCTACACCTTC. Residues: CASSQGGGGYGYTF. The chain links TRBV4-1 to TRBJ1-2, with D possibly matching TRBD1 (6 bases). V shed 1 base and J shed 4 bases, with 10 bases lying between them. From germline, CDR1 is MGHRA and CDR2 YSYEKL. CDR3 length equals 14 residues.